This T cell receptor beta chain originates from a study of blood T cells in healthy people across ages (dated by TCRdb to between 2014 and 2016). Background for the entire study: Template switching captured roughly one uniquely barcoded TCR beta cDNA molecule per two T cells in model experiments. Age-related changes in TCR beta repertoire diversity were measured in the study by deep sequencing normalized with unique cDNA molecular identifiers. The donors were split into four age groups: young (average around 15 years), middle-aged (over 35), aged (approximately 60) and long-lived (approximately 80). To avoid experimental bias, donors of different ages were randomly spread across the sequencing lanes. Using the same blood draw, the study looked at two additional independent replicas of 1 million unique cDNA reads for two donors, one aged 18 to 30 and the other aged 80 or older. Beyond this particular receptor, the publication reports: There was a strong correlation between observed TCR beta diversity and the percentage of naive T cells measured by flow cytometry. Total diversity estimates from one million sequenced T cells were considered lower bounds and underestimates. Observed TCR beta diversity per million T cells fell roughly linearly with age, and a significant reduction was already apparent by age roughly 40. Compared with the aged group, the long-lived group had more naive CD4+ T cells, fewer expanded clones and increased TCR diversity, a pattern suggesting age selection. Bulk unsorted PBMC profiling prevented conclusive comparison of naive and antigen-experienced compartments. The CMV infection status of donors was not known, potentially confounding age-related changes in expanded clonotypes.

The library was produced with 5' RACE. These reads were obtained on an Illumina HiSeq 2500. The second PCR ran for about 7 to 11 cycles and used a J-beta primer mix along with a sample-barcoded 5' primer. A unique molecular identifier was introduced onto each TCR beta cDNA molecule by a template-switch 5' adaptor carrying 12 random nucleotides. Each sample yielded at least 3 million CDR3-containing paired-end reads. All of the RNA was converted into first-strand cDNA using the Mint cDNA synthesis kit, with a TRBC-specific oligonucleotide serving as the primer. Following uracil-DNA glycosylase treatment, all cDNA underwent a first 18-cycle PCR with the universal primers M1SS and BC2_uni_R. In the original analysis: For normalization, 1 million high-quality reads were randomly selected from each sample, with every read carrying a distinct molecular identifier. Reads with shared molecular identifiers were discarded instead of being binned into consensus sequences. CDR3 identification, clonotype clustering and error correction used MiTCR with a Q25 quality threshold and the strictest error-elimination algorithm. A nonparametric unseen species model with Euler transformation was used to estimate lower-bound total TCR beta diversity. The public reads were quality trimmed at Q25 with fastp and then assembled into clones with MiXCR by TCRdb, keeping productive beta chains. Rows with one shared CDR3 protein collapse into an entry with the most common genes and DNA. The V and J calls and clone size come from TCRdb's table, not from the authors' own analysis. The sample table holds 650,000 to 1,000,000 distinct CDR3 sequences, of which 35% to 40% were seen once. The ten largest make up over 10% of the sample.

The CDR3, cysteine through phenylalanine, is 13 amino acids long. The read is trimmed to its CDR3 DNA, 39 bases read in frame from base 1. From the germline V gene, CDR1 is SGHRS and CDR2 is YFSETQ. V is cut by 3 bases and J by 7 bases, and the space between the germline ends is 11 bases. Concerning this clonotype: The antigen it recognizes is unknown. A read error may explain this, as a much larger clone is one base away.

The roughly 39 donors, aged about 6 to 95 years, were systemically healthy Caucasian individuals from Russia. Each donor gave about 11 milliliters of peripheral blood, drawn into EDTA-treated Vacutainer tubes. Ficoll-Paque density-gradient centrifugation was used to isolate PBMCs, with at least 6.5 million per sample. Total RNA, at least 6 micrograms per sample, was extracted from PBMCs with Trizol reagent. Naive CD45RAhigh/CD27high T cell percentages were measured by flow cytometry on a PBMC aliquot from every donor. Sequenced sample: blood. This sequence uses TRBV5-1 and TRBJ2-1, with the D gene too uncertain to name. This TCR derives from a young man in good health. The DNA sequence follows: TGCGCCAGCAGCTCAATAACAGAAAATGAGCAGTTCTTC. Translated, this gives CASSSITENEQFF.